The rows below give T cell receptor beta chains drawn from one sample of a study of blood T cell repertoires in COVID-19. The repertoire was sequenced with immunoSEQ multiplex PCR; TCRdb's copy has only in-frame clones and lacks some. Found here are 250,000 to 300,000 clones, approximately 92% of them singletons; the top ten hold 1.1%. Sequenced material: PBMCs or T cells enriched from blood (not recorded which). These TCRs come from a woman in her twenties or thirties who had recovered from COVID-19. Each CDR3 is given with its conserved first and last residue. Fields, in order: J gene, V gene, D gene, clone size, CDR3 protein, CDR3 DNA. The D gene is left open where the match is weak. A clone size is listed for some rows: how often the clone was seen (once, few, many), or a class if it is expanded.

j_gene: TRBJ2-7
v_gene: TRBV19
d_gene: TRBD1
abundance: .
CDR3aa: CASSIVRDSSYEQYF
CDR3nt: TGTGCCAGTAGTATCGTTAGGGACAGTTCCTACGAGCAGTACTTC

j_gene: TRBJ1-1
v_gene: TRBV27
d_gene: TRBD1
abundance: .
CDR3aa: CASSWDRGGTEAFF
CDR3nt: TGTGCCAGCAGTTGGGACAGGGGTGGGACTGAAGCTTTCTTT

j_gene: TRBJ1-6
v_gene: TRBV27
d_gene: .
abundance: .
CDR3aa: CASSFVDSSNSPLHF
CDR3nt: TGTGCCAGCAGTTTTGTCGACAGCTCTAATTCACCCCTCCACTTT

j_gene: TRBJ2-1
v_gene: TRBV6-2/TRBV6-3
d_gene: .
abundance: .
CDR3aa: CASSSTSTNEQFF
CDR3nt: TGTGCCAGCAGTTCGACTAGTACTAATGAGCAGTTCTTC

j_gene: TRBJ1-1
v_gene: TRBV7-6
d_gene: .
abundance: .
CDR3aa: CASSWGGGTEAFF
CDR3nt: TGTGCCAGCAGCTGGGGCGGGGGAACTGAAGCTTTCTTT

j_gene: TRBJ2-2
v_gene: TRBV9
d_gene: TRBD1
abundance: .
CDR3aa: CASSAPWTGDTGELFF
CDR3nt: TGTGCCAGCAGCGCCCCCTGGACAGGCGACACCGGGGAGCTGTTTTTT

j_gene: TRBJ1-2
v_gene: TRBV5-1
d_gene: TRBD1
abundance: .
CDR3aa: CASSDGTGGTIRGYTF
CDR3nt: TGCGCCAGCAGCGACGGGACAGGGGGCACCATTAGGGGCTACACCTTC

j_gene: TRBJ2-2
v_gene: TRBV9
d_gene: TRBD1
abundance: .
CDR3aa: CASSDQDRGSGELFF
CDR3nt: TGTGCCAGCAGCGACCAGGACAGGGGATCCGGGGAGCTGTTTTTT

j_gene: TRBJ2-7
v_gene: TRBV6-2/TRBV6-3
d_gene: TRBD2
abundance: few
CDR3aa: CASSRLGLAGYEQYF
CDR3nt: TGTGCCAGCAGTCGCCTCGGACTAGCGGGTTACGAGCAGTACTTC

j_gene: TRBJ2-2
v_gene: TRBV2
d_gene: TRBD2
abundance: .
CDR3aa: CASRSSGGTGELFF
CDR3nt: TGTGCCAGCAGGTCCAGCGGGGGCACCGGGGAGCTGTTTTTT

j_gene: TRBJ2-3
v_gene: TRBV28
d_gene: TRBD1
abundance: .
CDR3aa: CASSLSGQGADTQYF
CDR3nt: TGTGCCAGCAGTTTATCGGGACAGGGGGCAGATACGCAGTATTTT

j_gene: TRBJ1-2
v_gene: TRBV24-1
d_gene: .
abundance: .
CDR3aa: CATSDVVYGYTF
CDR3nt: TGTGCCACCAGTGATGTAGTTTATGGCTACACCTTC

j_gene: TRBJ2-3
v_gene: TRBV5-1
d_gene: TRBD2
abundance: .
CDR3aa: CASSLSGGSMDTQYF
CDR3nt: TGCGCCAGCAGCCTCTCGGGGGGGAGTATGGATACGCAGTATTTT

j_gene: TRBJ2-5
v_gene: TRBV29-1
d_gene: .
abundance: .
CDR3aa: CSVEAETQYF
CDR3nt: TGCAGCGTTGAGGCAGAGACCCAGTACTTC

j_gene: TRBJ2-7
v_gene: TRBV4-1
d_gene: TRBD1
abundance: .
CDR3aa: CASSRTGPFSEQYF
CDR3nt: TGCGCCAGCAGCAGGACAGGGCCCTTCTCCGAGCAGTACTTC

j_gene: TRBJ1-5
v_gene: TRBV7-2
d_gene: .
abundance: few
CDR3aa: CASSLGDREWYSNQPQHF
CDR3nt: TGTGCCAGCAGCTTAGGAGACAGAGAGTGGTATAGCAATCAGCCCCAGCATTTT

j_gene: TRBJ1-3
v_gene: TRBV7-2
d_gene: TRBD1
abundance: .
CDR3aa: CASSLVFSGQGGNTIYF
CDR3nt: TGTGCCAGCAGCTTAGTTTTTTCGGGACAGGGGGGAAACACCATATATTTT

j_gene: TRBJ2-1
v_gene: TRBV5-4
d_gene: .
abundance: .
CDR3aa: CASSYKRRDYNEQFF
CDR3nt: TGTGCCAGCAGCTATAAAAGGCGGGACTACAATGAGCAGTTCTTC

j_gene: TRBJ1-3
v_gene: TRBV4-2
d_gene: .
abundance: .
CDR3aa: CASSLSNQGTGNTIYF
CDR3nt: TGTGCCAGCAGCCTCTCTAATCAGGGGACTGGAAACACCATATATTTT

j_gene: TRBJ1-1
v_gene: TRBV10-3
d_gene: TRBD1
abundance: .
CDR3aa: CAISESSRGRVNTEAFF
CDR3nt: TGTGCCATCAGTGAGTCAAGCAGGGGGCGGGTGAACACTGAAGCTTTCTTT

j_gene: TRBJ2-3
v_gene: TRBV30
d_gene: .
abundance: .
CDR3aa: CAWEGSTDTQYF
CDR3nt: TGTGCCTGGGAGGGGAGCACAGATACGCAGTATTTT

j_gene: TRBJ2-2
v_gene: TRBV19
d_gene: .
abundance: .
CDR3aa: CASSKGLQMVKSGELFF
CDR3nt: TGTGCCAGTAGTAAGGGACTGCAAATGGTAAAGTCCGGGGAGCTGTTTTTT

j_gene: TRBJ2-1
v_gene: TRBV30
d_gene: .
abundance: once
CDR3aa: CAWSVSRINEQFF
CDR3nt: TGTGCCTGGAGTGTGTCCAGAATCAATGAGCAGTTCTTC

j_gene: TRBJ1-6
v_gene: TRBV5-1
d_gene: TRBD1
abundance: few
CDR3aa: CASSDGTGTVSPLHF
CDR3nt: TGCGCCAGCAGTGATGGGACAGGGACGGTTTCACCCCTCCACTTT